This TCR beta chain was identified in a study of blood T cell repertoires in COVID-19. Assay: immunoSEQ multiplex PCR; the TCRdb copy retains only in-frame clones and omits some. The table has about 160,000 clones, around 85% seen once. CDR3 length: 15 residues. With 0 bases clipped from V and 9 bases from J, the junction kept 5 bases outside the gene matches. Germline V lookup: CDR1 LNHDA, CDR2 SQIVND (reference sequence). The gene calls are TRBV19 and TRBJ1-6; 7 positions match TRBD1. This TCR was recovered from a man in his sixties with active or convalescent COVID-19. The sequencing input was peripheral blood. The CDR3 region is CASSIDGQATSPLHF. The CDR3 DNA reads as TGTGCCAGTAGTATAGACGGACAGGCTACTTCACCCCTCCACTTT.